These 17 T cell receptor beta chains came from one sample sequenced in a study of blood T cell repertoires in COVID-19 (TCRdb year 2020). The library was built by means of the immunoSEQ multiplex PCR assay. TCRdb holds this immuneACCESS table with in-frame rearrangements only. Some clones are missing; in checked studies, unresolved V genes explain under half, and the rest has no known cause. Present in this sample are 220,000 or so clones, about 89% of which were seen just once. The ten largest clones take up 5.5% to 8% of the sample. Material: peripheral blood. These receptors came from a man in his fifties or sixties who had recovered from COVID-19.

The chain joins TRBV19 to TRBJ1-5; D gene ambiguous. Per germline, CDR1 LNHDA and CDR2 SQIVND (reference sequence). V was cut by 7 bases and J by 2 bases, with 15 bases left in between. The CDR3 spans 15 residues. The CDR3 DNA reads as TGTGCCAGTAAACTAGAAGACGCTGGCAATCAGCCCCAGCATTTT. It encodes CASKLEDAGNQPQHF.

In this sample, this clone turned up a few times. The rearrangement joins TRBV19 to TRBJ1-6; TRBD1 aligns across 10 bases. Germline CDR1 is LNHDA and CDR2 is SQIVND (reference sequence). This CDR3 comprises 14 residues. V dropped 5 bases and J dropped 11; count of bases not matched to a gene: 6. The DNA of the CDR3 is TGTGCCAGTAGTGGGACAGGGGCGCCCGCACCCCTCCACTTT. It is translated as CASSGTGAPAPLHF.

The CDR3 loop is CASSQARTSGGSSYNEQFF. CDR3 nucleotide sequence: TGTGCCAGCAGCCAAGCCCGGACTAGCGGGGGGAGCTCCTACAATGAGCAGTTCTTC. The rearrangement uses TRBV4-2 and TRBJ2-1; 14 bases map to TRBD2. After removal of 1 base from V and 0 bases from J, the junction contained 5 bases not matched to a gene. The CDR3 loop spans 19 amino acids. CDR1 and CDR2 (germline): LGHNA, YNFKEQ.

V gene TRBV11-2 combines with J gene TRBJ1-6; the D is unclear. The CDR3 length is 11 residues. Germline CDR1 SGHAT, CDR2 FQNNGV. Trimming removed 5 bases at V and 8 bases at J, with 4 bases between. CDR3 protein: CASSQYSPLHF. The CDR3 region has the DNA TGTGCCAGCAGCCAATATTCACCCCTCCACTTT.

Here the CDR3 DNA reads TGCGCCAGCAGCACAGCGGGGGGAGGGGAGACCCAGTACTTC. Translating it yields CASSTAGGGETQYF. The rearrangement joins TRBV5-1 to TRBJ2-5; 9 positions agree with TRBD2. This CDR3 is 14 amino acids long. Germline V lookup: CDR1 SGHRS, CDR2 YFSETQ. V lost 4 bases and J lost 5; bases outside the gene matches: 6.

This clone came up once. The chain employs TRBV5-6 and TRBJ1-2; maybe TRBD1 (5 bases). With 0 bases removed from V and 4 bases from J, the gap between germline ends came to 16 bases. CDR1 is SGHDT, CDR2 YYEEEE, per germline. The CDR3 totals 16 residues. The CDR3 spells CASSLVSGGGSYGYTF. The CDR3 bases are TGTGCCAGCAGCTTGGTTTCTGGGGGGGGTAGCTATGGCTACACCTTC.

This chain joins TRBV19 and TRBJ2-3; 8 nucleotides line up with TRBD1. V gave up 3 bases and J gave up 6 bases; unmatched junction bases: 5. Germline V gives CDR1 LNHDA, CDR2 SQIVND (reference sequence). The length of the CDR3 is 14 residues. Here the CDR3 reads CASSMSGGLDTQYF. The DNA for the CDR3 is TGTGCCAGTAGTATGTCAGGGGGCCTGGATACGCAGTATTTT.

The chain couples TRBV7-2 to TRBJ1-1, with D possibly being TRBD1 (6 bases). CDR1 and CDR2 (germline): SGHTA, FQGNSA. Deletions cut 5 bases from V and 5 bases from J, with 15 bases between. This CDR3 has 14 residues. The CDR3, as DNA: TGTGCCAGCAGCCTAGGGGGTAGCGGGACTGAAGCTTTCTTT. Translation gives CASSLGGSGTEAFF.

The chain is built from TRBV7-3 and TRBJ1-6; 12 bases fit TRBD1. J lost 10 bases, V lost 2 bases, and 3 bases had no gene match. The length of the CDR3 is 15 residues. Per the germline V gene, CDR1 is SGHTA and CDR2 is FQGTGA. CDR3 nucleotide sequence: TGTGCCAGCAGCTTACGGGACAGGGGGCAATCACCCCTCCACTTT. Its translation is CASSLRDRGQSPLHF.

This clone was seen only once. V gene TRBV30 combines with J gene TRBJ2-3; 8 bases are shared with TRBD2. This CDR3 is built from 18 residues. V shed 5 bases, J shed 2 bases, and the junction held 18 bases outside the gene matches. The germline gives CDR1 GTSNPN, CDR2 SVGIG (reference sequence). The CDR3 coding sequence is TGTGCCTGGCGAGGCGGTTTAAGCGGGAGCCGGCCCACAGATACGCAGTATTTT. The encoded protein is CAWRGGLSGSRPTDTQYF.

This sequence joins TRBV6-5 and TRBJ1-2; 11 bases match TRBD1. The CDR3 runs to 15 residues. Germline V gene lookup returns CDR1 MNHEY and CDR2 SVGAGI. Unmatched junction bases numbered 7, after V lost 7 bases and J lost 3 bases. Here the CDR3 DNA reads TGTGCCAGCATCCTTGGACAGGGGGCGGACTATGGCTACACCTTC. Its translation: CASILGQGADYGYTF.

J is TRBJ2-7 and V is TRBV9, with 7 bases fitting TRBD2. The junction had 5 bases not matched to a gene; V was cut back by 2 bases and J by 3 bases. The CDR3 covers 14 residues. CDR1 and CDR2 from the germline V gene are SGDLS and YYNGEE. CDR3 sequence: CASSVMGGSYEQYF. CDR3 DNA sequence: TGTGCCAGCAGCGTTATGGGGGGGAGCTACGAGCAGTACTTC.

The rearrangement links TRBV27 to TRBJ2-1; TRBD2 agrees at 11 bases. Per germline, CDR1 MNHEY and CDR2 SMNVEV (reference sequence). Trimming took 5 bases from V and 5 from J; bases not matched to a gene: 8. CDR3 length: 16 residues. The CDR3 region has the DNA TGTGCCAGCAGTCCCTCTAGCGGGAGGATAAACAATGAGCAGTTCTTC. The encoded protein is CASSPSSGRINNEQFF.

The chain couples TRBV29-1 to TRBJ2-2, with 11 bases aligning to TRBD2. J was trimmed by 5 bases and V by 7 bases; bases with no gene match: 6. Germline V gives CDR1 SQVTM, CDR2 ANQGSEA. The CDR3 is 14 amino acids. In DNA, the CDR3 is TGCAGCGATAGCGGGAGGGCCATGACCGGGGAGCTGTTTTTT. This gives the protein CSDSGRAMTGELFF.

The gene calls are TRBV7-2 and TRBJ2-3; TRBD2 is a possible D gene (6 bases). Trimming removed 5 bases from V and 0 bases from J, with 15 bases in between. The germline CDR1 and CDR2 sequences are SGHTA and FQGNSA. CDR3 length equals 16 residues. CDR3 nucleotide sequence: TGTGCCAGCAGCCCGAGACCCGGGACTAGCACAGATACGCAGTATTTT. This encodes CASSPRPGTSTDTQYF.

This sequence joins TRBV6-6 and TRBJ2-7; D perhaps matches TRBD1 (6 bases). Germline CDR1 reads MNHNY; CDR2 reads SVGAGI (reference sequence). CDR3 length: 13 amino acids. V was cut by 2 bases and J by 2 bases, with 7 bases left in between. This chain's CDR3 is CASSYRGTYEQYF. DNA for the CDR3: TGTGCCAGCAGTTACAGGGGGACCTACGAGCAGTACTTC.

This clone was detected a few times. The chain joins TRBV6-1 to TRBJ2-3; 8 nucleotides align to TRBD2. This CDR3 region has 17 residues. Germline CDR1 reads MNHNS; CDR2 reads SASEGT. Losses at the gene ends were 1 base for V and 3 bases for J; bases not matched to a gene: 9. CDR3 sequence reads: CASSEEDSGGQTDTQYF. The DNA for the CDR3 is TGTGCCAGCAGTGAAGAAGATTCGGGAGGGCAGACAGATACGCAGTATTTT.